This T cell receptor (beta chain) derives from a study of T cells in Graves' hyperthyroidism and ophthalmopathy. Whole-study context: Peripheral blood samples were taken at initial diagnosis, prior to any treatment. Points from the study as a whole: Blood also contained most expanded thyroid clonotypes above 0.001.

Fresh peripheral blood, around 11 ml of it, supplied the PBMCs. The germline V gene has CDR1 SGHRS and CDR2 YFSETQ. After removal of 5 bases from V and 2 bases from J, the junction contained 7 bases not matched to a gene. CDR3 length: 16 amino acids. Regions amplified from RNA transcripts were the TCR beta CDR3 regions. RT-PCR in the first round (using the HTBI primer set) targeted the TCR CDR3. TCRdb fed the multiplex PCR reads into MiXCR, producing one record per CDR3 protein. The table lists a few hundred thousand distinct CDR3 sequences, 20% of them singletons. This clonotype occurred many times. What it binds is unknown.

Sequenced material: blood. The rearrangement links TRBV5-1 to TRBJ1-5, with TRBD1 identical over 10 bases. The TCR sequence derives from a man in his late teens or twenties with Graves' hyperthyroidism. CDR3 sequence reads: CASSPTGTGGNQPQHF. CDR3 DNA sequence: TGCGCCAGCAGTCCTACGGGGACAGGGGGCAATCAGCCCCAGCATTTT.